The clone carrying this TCR beta chain was seen a handful of times. The antigen remains undetermined. The time point is: newly diagnosed GD, antithyroid drugs for less than 3 months. Extracted RNA from PBMCs served as the source of the TCR library. Investigators report Graves' disease was diagnosed under American Thyroid Association guidelines. These data originate in a study of regulatory T cells in long-lasting Graves disease. Study outcomes and limitations: Persistent disease preferred TRBV28, TRBJ1-2 and TRBJ2-5; new disease, TRBV20-1 and TRBJ2-1.

Both iRepertoire HTBI primers and Arm-PCR of CDR3 regions were used to build the TCR beta libraries. Original data processing: Segment identification across samples yielded 55 to 65 TRBV and 13 to 15 TRBJ segments. From the multiplex PCR reads, TCRdb called clonotypes with MiXCR, one entry per CDR3 protein. What appears here as the V and J calls and clone size reflects TCRdb's work, not the paper's. The table shows fewer than 350,000 distinct CDR3 sequences, with under 20% occurring only once. V lost 6 bases and J lost 5; bases outside the gene matches: 4. This CDR3 spans 12 amino acids. In germline, CDR1 is MNHNS, CDR2 SASEGT.

The sequence came from a female donor with Graves disease. V usage is TRBV6-1 and J usage is TRBJ2-7; TRBD2 agrees at 7 bases. This specimen was peripheral blood mononuclear cells (PBMCs), taken at new diagnosis, from a patient treated with antithyroid drugs. In DNA, the CDR3 is TGTGCCAGCAGCCTAAGCGGGGACGAGCAGTACTTC. Protein: CASSLSGDEQYF.